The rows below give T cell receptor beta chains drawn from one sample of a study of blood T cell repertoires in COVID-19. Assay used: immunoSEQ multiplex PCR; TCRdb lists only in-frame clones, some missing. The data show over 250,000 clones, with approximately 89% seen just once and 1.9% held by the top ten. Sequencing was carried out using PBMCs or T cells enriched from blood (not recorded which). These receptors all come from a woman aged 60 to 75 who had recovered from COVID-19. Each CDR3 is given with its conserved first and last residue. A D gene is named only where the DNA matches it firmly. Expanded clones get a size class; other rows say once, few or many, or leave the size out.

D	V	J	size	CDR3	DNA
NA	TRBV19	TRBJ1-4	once	CASSLGRIGNEKLFF	TGTGCCAGTAGTCTAGGGCGGATCGGGAATGAAAAACTGTTTTTT
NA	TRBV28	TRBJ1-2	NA	CASSSNYGYTF	TGTGCCAGCAGTTCAAACTATGGCTACACCTTC
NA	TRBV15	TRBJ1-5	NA	CATSRGQLGVYSNQPQHF	TGTGCCACCAGCAGAGGACAGCTAGGGGTCTATAGCAATCAGCCCCAGCATTTT
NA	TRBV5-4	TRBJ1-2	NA	CASSLNGAQYGYTF	TGTGCCAGCAGCTTGAATGGGGCGCAATATGGCTACACCTTC
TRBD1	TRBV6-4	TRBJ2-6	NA	CASSRQGTFSGANVLTF	TGTGCCAGCAGTCGACAGGGGACCTTCTCTGGGGCCAACGTCCTGACTTTC
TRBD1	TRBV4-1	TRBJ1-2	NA	CASSHPGTGGGGNYGYTF	TGCGCCAGCAGCCACCCCGGGACAGGGGGCGGGGGTAACTATGGCTACACCTTC
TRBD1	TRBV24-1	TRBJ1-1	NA	CATRSLKTGGAHTEAFF	TGTGCCACCAGGTCCCTAAAGACAGGGGGCGCGCACACTGAAGCTTTCTTT
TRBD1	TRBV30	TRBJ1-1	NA	CAWRSPGQEYRRGF	TGTGCCTGGAGATCTCCGGGACAGGAATACCGGAGGGGCTTT
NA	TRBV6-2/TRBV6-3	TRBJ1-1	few	CASTPTGSRTEAFF	TGTGCCAGCACCCCCACCGGGAGTCGCACTGAAGCTTTCTTT
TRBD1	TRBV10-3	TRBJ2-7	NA	CAISESTGYVGYF	TGTGCCATCAGTGAGTCGACAGGGTACGTCGGGTACTTC
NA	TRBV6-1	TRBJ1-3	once	CASSEGGAGNTIYF	TGTGCCAGCAGTGAGGGGGGGGCTGGAAACACCATATATTTT
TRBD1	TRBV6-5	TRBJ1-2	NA	CASTKDRVNYGYTF	TGTGCCAGCACTAAGGACAGGGTTAACTATGGCTACACCTTC
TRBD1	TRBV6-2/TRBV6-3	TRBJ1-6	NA	CASSKGQWNSPLHF	TGTGCCAGCAGCAAGGGACAGTGGAATTCACCCCTCCACTTT
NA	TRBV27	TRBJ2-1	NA	CASSLQGNEQFF	TGTGCCAGCAGTTTACAGGGGAATGAGCAGTTCTTC
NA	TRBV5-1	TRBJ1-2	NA	CASSPGNFGPGYTF	TGCGCCAGCAGCCCCGGGAATTTTGGCCCTGGCTACACCTTC
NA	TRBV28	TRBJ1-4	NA	CASTFSDEKLFF	TGTGCCAGCACCTTCTCGGATGAAAAACTGTTTTTT
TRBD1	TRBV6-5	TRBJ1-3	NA	CASTAGGGNTIYF	TGTGCCAGCACTGCAGGGGGAGGAAACACCATATATTTT
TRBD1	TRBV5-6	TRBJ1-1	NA	CASRQGWTEAFF	TGTGCCAGCAGACAGGGGTGGACTGAAGCTTTCTTT
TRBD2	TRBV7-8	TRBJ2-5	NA	CASRQGTSGGPLGTQYF	TGTGCCAGCAGGCAAGGGACTAGCGGGGGGCCACTCGGGACCCAGTACTTC
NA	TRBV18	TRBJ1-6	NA	CASSRDNSPLHF	TGTGCCAGCTCCCGAGATAATTCACCCCTCCACTTT
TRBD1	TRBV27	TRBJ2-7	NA	CASSFGTGMYEQYF	TGTGCCAGCAGTTTCGGGACAGGGATGTACGAGCAGTACTTC
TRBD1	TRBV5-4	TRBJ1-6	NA	CASSFPGQGNSPLHF	TGTGCCAGCAGCTTCCCCGGACAGGGGAATTCACCCCTCCACTTT
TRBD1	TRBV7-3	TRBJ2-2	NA	CASSNQGAGTGELFF	TGTGCCAGCAGCAATCAGGGGGCGGGCACCGGGGAGCTGTTTTTT
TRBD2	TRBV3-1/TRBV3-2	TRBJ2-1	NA	CASSPSGRGYNEQFF	TGTGCCAGCAGCCCTAGCGGGAGGGGTTACAATGAGCAGTTCTTC
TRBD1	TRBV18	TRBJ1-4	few	CASSLTGGGEKLFF	TGTGCCAGCTCACTCACAGGGGGCGGTGAAAAACTGTTTTTT
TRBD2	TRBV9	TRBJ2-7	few	CASSVDYGRVTEQYF	TGTGCCAGCAGCGTAGATTACGGGAGGGTAACCGAGCAGTACTTC
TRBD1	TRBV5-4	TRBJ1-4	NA	CASSPGTGGEKLFF	TGTGCCAGCAGCCCCGGGACAGGAGGCGAAAAACTGTTTTTT
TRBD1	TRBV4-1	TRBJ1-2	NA	CASSQDVWGQNNYGYTF	TGCGCCAGCAGCCAAGATGTGTGGGGACAGAATAACTATGGCTACACCTTC
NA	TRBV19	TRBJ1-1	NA	CASKSLGAGTGHTEAFF	TGTGCCAGTAAATCTTTGGGGGCAGGGACGGGGCACACTGAAGCTTTCTTT
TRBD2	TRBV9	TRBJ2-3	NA	CASSVEGGRDTQYF	TGTGCCAGCAGCGTAGAGGGCGGGAGGGATACGCAGTATTTT
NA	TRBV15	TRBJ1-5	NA	CATSRDQQANSNQPQHF	TGTGCCACCAGCAGAGATCAACAGGCAAATAGCAATCAGCCCCAGCATTTT
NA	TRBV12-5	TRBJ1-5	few	CASARDNQPQHF	TGTGCTAGTGCCCGGGACAATCAGCCCCAGCATTTT
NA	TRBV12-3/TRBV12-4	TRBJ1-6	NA	CASGRETGSPLHF	TGTGCCAGCGGGCGGGAAACGGGGTCACCCCTCCACTTT
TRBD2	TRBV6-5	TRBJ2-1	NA	CASGAGGLYNEQFF	TGTGCCAGCGGGGCGGGAGGACTATACAATGAGCAGTTCTTC
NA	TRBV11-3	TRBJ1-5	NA	CASIYSNQPQHF	TGTGCCAGCATTTATAGCAATCAGCCCCAGCATTTT
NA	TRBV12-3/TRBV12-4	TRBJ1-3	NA	CASSLWQGNTIYF	TGTGCCAGCAGTTTGTGGCAGGGAAACACCATATATTTT
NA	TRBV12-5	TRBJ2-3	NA	CASAGDTDTQYF	TGTGCTAGTGCCGGGGACACAGATACGCAGTATTTT
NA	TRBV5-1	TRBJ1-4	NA	CASSLSNKREKLFF	TGCGCCAGCAGCTTGAGTAATAAGAGAGAAAAACTGTTTTTT
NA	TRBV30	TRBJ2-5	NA	CAWSGYSVETQYF	TGTGCCTGGAGTGGGTATAGTGTAGAGACCCAGTACTTC
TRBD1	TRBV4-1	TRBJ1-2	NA	CASSHQDRDYGYTF	TGCGCCAGCAGCCACCAAGACAGGGACTATGGCTACACCTTC
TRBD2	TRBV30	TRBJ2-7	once	CAWSVPGGEQYF	TGTGCCTGGAGTGTACCGGGAGGCGAGCAGTACTTC
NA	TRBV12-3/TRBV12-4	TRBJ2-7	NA	CASSSLYEQYF	TGTGCCAGCAGTTCCCTCTACGAGCAGTACTTC
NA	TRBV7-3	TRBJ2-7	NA	CASSSNGGPREQYF	TGTGCCAGCAGCTCGAACGGGGGACCCCGCGAGCAGTACTTC
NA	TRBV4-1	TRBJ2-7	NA	CASSRDTTYEQYF	TGCGCCAGCAGCCGGGACACCACCTACGAGCAGTACTTC
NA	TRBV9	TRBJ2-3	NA	CASSARGGMGTDTQYF	TGTGCCAGCAGCGCCCGTGGCGGGATGGGCACAGATACGCAGTATTTT
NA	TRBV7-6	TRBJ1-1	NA	CASSLDSWVRGAKTEAFF	TGTGCCAGCAGCTTAGATAGTTGGGTGCGGGGGGCGAAAACTGAAGCTTTCTTT
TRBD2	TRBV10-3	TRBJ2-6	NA	CAISYPLAESSGANVLTF	TGTGCCATCAGCTACCCGCTAGCGGAGAGCTCTGGGGCCAACGTCCTGACTTTC
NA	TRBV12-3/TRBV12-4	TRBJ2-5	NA	CASSPGYGETQYF	TGTGCCAGCAGCCCAGGGTATGGGGAGACCCAGTACTTC
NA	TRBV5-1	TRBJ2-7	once	CASSPGVTSYEQYF	TGCGCCAGCAGCCCCGGGGTAACCTCCTACGAGCAGTACTTC
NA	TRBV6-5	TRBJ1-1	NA	CASSYTTTKSETFF	TGTGCCAGCAGTTATACTACGACCAAGTCTGAAACTTTCTTT
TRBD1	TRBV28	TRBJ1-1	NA	CASSGTGDEAFF	TGTGCCAGCAGTGGTACAGGGGATGAAGCTTTCTTT
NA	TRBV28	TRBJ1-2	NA	CASTSHQRSESTF	TGTGCCAGCACTTCCCATCAGCGGTCAGAAAGCACCTTC